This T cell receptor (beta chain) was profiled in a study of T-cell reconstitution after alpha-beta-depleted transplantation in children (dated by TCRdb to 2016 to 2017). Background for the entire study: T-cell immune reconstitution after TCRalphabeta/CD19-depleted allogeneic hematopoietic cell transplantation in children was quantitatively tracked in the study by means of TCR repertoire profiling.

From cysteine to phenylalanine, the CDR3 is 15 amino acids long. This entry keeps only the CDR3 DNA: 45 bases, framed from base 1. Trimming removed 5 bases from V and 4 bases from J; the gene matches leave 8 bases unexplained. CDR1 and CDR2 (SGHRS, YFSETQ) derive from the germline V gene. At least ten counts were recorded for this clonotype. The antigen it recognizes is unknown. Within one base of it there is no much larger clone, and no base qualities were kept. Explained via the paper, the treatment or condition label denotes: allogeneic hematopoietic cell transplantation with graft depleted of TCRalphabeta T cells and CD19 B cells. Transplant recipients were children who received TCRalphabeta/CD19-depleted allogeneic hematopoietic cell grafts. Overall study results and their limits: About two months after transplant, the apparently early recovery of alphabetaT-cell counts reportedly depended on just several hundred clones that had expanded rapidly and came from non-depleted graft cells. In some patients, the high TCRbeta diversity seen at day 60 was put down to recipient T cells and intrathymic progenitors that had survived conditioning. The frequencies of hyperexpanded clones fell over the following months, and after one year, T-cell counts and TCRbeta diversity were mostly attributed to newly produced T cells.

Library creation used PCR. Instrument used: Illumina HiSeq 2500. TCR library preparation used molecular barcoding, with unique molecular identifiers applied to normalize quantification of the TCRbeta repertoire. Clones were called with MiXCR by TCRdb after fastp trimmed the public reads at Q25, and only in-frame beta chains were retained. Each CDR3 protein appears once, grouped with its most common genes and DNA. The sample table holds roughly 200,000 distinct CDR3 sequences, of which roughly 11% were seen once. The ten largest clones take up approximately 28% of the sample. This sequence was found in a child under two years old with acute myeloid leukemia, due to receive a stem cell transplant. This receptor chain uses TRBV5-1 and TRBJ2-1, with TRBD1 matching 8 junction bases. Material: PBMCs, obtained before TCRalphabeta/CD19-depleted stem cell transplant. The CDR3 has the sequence CASRVEDRAYNEQFF. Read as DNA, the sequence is TGCGCCAGCAGAGTCGAGGACAGGGCTTACAATGAGCAGTTCTTC.